This is a list of T cell receptor beta chains from one sample in a study of monozygotic twins with inflammatory bowel disease. TCRdb re-called the 5' RACE reads; every CDR3 protein appears as one record, without DNA. Across about 160,000 distinct CDR3 sequences, the top ten clones capture 7.4% of the sample. Sequences were obtained from blood. The source is a human donor with ulcerative colitis or Crohn's disease, or a healthy co-twin of an affected twin (not recorded which). The CDR3 runs from the conserved cysteine through the conserved F or W.

v_call	j_call	cdr3_length	cdr3_aa
TRBV5-1	TRBJ2-3	15	CASSLDGALTDTQYF
TRBV7-2	TRBJ2-2	12	CASTWVPGELFF
TRBV12-3/TRBV12-4	TRBJ2-1	14	CASSSSGSYNEQFF
TRBV5-1	TRBJ2-7	15	CASSPQGQAFYEQYF
TRBV5-5	TRBJ2-7	14	CASSLGTRSYEQYF
TRBV4-1	TRBJ1-4	17	CASSQDLGGRYDEKLFF
TRBV19	TRBJ2-1	15	CASSIAGSAYNEQFF
TRBV20-1	TRBJ2-7	12	CSARTGPVVQYF
TRBV18	TRBJ2-3	16	CASSLRDSGNTDTQYF
TRBV6-2/TRBV6-3	TRBJ2-1	15	CASSDKRGTYNEQFF
TRBV5-1	TRBJ1-2	13	CASSLWGDYGYTF
TRBV10-2	TRBJ1-2	13	CASSDGANYGYTF
TRBV4-3	TRBJ2-3	16	CASSQGTSGITDTQYF
TRBV9	TRBJ1-1	16	CASSVEGFLPGTEAFF
TRBV18	TRBJ1-1	17	CASSAQRKNRDHTEAFF
TRBV12-3/TRBV12-4	TRBJ2-7	15	CASSPLGQANYEQYF
TRBV4-1	TRBJ2-1	15	CASSQERLQKDEQFF
TRBV11-2	TRBJ2-7	18	CASSLGLAGLPVSYEQYF
TRBV2	TRBJ1-1	12	CASNRQNTEAFF
TRBV7-9	TRBJ2-5	17	CASSLGADSPYQETQYF
TRBV11-2	TRBJ2-6	16	CASSLLVGSGANVLTF
TRBV10-3	TRBJ1-3	17	CAISETGPGDPGNTIYF
TRBV20-1	TRBJ2-1	11	CSGPDLHEQFF
TRBV15	TRBJ2-4	13	CATSSNRGNIQYF
TRBV4-2	TRBJ1-1	14	CASSLGEGLDEAFF
TRBV30	TRBJ2-2	16	CAWSPLGGGWAGELFF
TRBV20-1	TRBJ2-1	13	CSIRDSSYNEQFF
TRBV27	TRBJ2-1	15	CASSLSGYAYNEQFF
TRBV5-1	TRBJ2-3	17	CASSFNAGGVRTDTQYF
TRBV5-5	TRBJ1-1	13	CASFEQGRGEAFF
TRBV11-2	TRBJ2-7	13	CASSYGSSYEQYF
TRBV11-3	TRBJ2-1	15	CASSLTSGGRNEQFF